This is a list of T cell receptor beta chains from one sample in a study of cytomegalovirus exposure and HLA in healthy donors. Libraries were prepared by immunoSEQ multiplex PCR; TCRdb keeps only in-frame clonotypes and omits some of them. The repertoire holds about 200,000 clones, 60% to 80% seen once, with 2.5% to 3.5% in the top ten. Sequences were obtained from PBMCs. The receptors derive from a woman under 40 in good health and CMV-seronegative. Each CDR3 is given with its conserved first and last residue. A D gene is named only where the DNA matches it firmly. Size is omitted from some rows. Given values are once, few, many or a class for expanded clones.

abundance	d_gene	j_gene	v_gene	CDR3aa	CDR3nt
NA	NA	TRBJ2-1	TRBV11-2	CASSLVFFDEQFF	TGTGCCAGCAGCTTAGTGTTCTTCGATGAGCAGTTCTTC
few	NA	TRBJ2-5	TRBV21-1	CASSMVGAPQETQYF	TGTGCCAGCAGCATGGTGGGAGCCCCCCAAGAGACCCAGTACTTC
few	NA	TRBJ1-2	TRBV5-6	CASSLGQNYGYTF	TGTGCCAGCAGCTTGGGGCAGAACTATGGCTACACCTTC
NA	TRBD1	TRBJ1-6	TRBV19	CASSMNPGTGSDNSPLHF	TGTGCCAGTAGTATGAATCCCGGGACAGGTTCCGATAATTCACCCCTCCACTTT
NA	NA	TRBJ2-7	TRBV30	CAWTGWADGDSYEQYF	TGTGCCTGGACAGGTTGGGCGGACGGGGATTCCTACGAGCAGTACTTC
once	NA	TRBJ2-1	TRBV30	CAWSRRGGEQFF	TGTGCCTGGAGCCGAAGGGGGGGTGAGCAGTTCTTC
NA	NA	TRBJ1-2	TRBV5-1	CASSFRTGNYGYTF	TGCGCCAGCAGCTTTCGTACAGGGAATTATGGCTACACCTTC
NA	NA	TRBJ2-1	TRBV7-9	CASSLYEGEQFF	TGTGCCAGCAGCTTATATGAGGGTGAGCAGTTCTTC
once	TRBD1	TRBJ1-1	TRBV18	CASSPRTGENTEAFF	TGTGCCAGCTCACCACGGACAGGGGAGAACACTGAAGCTTTCTTT
NA	TRBD1	TRBJ1-2	TRBV11-2	CASSFRPRGRDYGYTF	TGTGCCAGCAGCTTCCGCCCCAGGGGGCGCGACTATGGCTACACCTTC
NA	TRBD2	TRBJ2-3	TRBV13	CASSLVAGVGDLTQYF	TGTGCCAGCAGCTTAGTAGCGGGAGTGGGGGACCTTACGCAGTATTTT
NA	TRBD1	TRBJ2-3	TRBV4-2	CASSNGGQGIRTDTQYF	TGTGCCAGCAGCAATGGGGGACAGGGGATTCGGACAGATACGCAGTATTTT
NA	NA	TRBJ2-3	TRBV9	CASSPFWGPGTDTQYF	TGTGCCAGCAGCCCCTTTTGGGGGCCGGGAACAGATACGCAGTATTTT
NA	NA	TRBJ1-2	TRBV9	CASSGLGYTF	TGTGCCAGCAGCGGGCTGGGCTACACCTTC
NA	NA	TRBJ2-6	TRBV27	CASSQGGGGSGANVLTF	TGTGCCAGCAGCCAGGGGGGCGGAGGCTCTGGGGCCAACGTCCTGACTTTC
NA	TRBD2	TRBJ2-5	TRBV5-1	CASSLGTSGTQETQYF	TGCGCCAGCAGCCTAGGGACTAGCGGGACCCAAGAGACCCAGTACTTC
NA	TRBD2	TRBJ2-1	TRBV10-3	CAIRTSGDNEQFF	TGTGCCATCAGGACTAGCGGAGACAATGAGCAGTTCTTC
NA	NA	TRBJ1-3	TRBV16	CASSQVGVITGNTIYF	TGTGCCAGCAGCCAAGTAGGAGTCATTACTGGAAACACCATATATTTT
once	TRBD2	TRBJ2-1	TRBV6-5	CASSYWASGSHNEQFF	TGTGCCAGCAGTTACTGGGCTAGCGGGAGTCATAATGAGCAGTTCTTC
NA	TRBD2	TRBJ2-1	TRBV28	CASSVGLAGPLKQFF	TGTGCCAGCAGTGTAGGACTAGCGGGACCGTTAAAGCAGTTCTTC
few	NA	TRBJ1-1	TRBV10-1	CASSKYREGTEAFF	TGCGCCAGCAGTAAATACAGGGAGGGCACTGAAGCTTTCTTT
NA	TRBD2	TRBJ2-7	TRBV4-1	CASSPSGGGLGYEQYF	TGCGCCAGCAGCCCTAGCGGGGGAGGGTTAGGCTACGAGCAGTACTTC
NA	NA	TRBJ2-3	TRBV7-9	CASSLDPASSTDTQYF	TGTGCCAGCAGCTTAGATCCAGCGAGTAGCACAGATACGCAGTATTTT
NA	TRBD2	TRBJ2-7	TRBV9	CASSVGWVAGYYEQYF	TGTGCCAGCAGCGTAGGGTGGGTAGCGGGGTACTACGAGCAGTACTTC
NA	NA	TRBJ2-1	TRBV5-1	CASSFSGISYNEQFF	TGCGCCAGCAGCTTTTCAGGGATCAGTTACAATGAGCAGTTCTTC
NA	TRBD1	TRBJ2-1	TRBV5-4	CASIKAGQGYNEQFF	TGTGCCAGCATTAAGGCGGGACAGGGGTACAATGAGCAGTTCTTC
NA	NA	TRBJ2-7	TRBV29-1	CSVELDRPYEQYF	TGCAGCGTTGAACTGGACAGACCCTACGAGCAGTACTTC
NA	NA	TRBJ1-3	TRBV4-2	CASSPVGGGRDDGNTIYF	TGTGCCAGCAGCCCCGTGGGGGGGGGCCGCGACGACGGAAACACCATATATTTT
NA	NA	TRBJ2-7	TRBV18	CASSGSGETYEQYF	TGTGCCAGCTCAGGGTCGGGGGAGACCTACGAGCAGTACTTC
NA	TRBD1	TRBJ2-2	TRBV14	CASSRFYETGFTGELFF	TGTGCCAGCAGCCGATTTTATGAGACAGGGTTTACCGGGGAGCTGTTTTTT
NA	TRBD1	TRBJ2-2	TRBV5-1	CASSLYRGTGELFF	TGCGCCAGCAGCTTGTACAGGGGCACCGGGGAGCTGTTTTTT
NA	NA	TRBJ2-7	TRBV2	CATETGPQYF	TGTGCCACCGAGACAGGCCCGCAGTACTTC
NA	NA	TRBJ2-1	TRBV15	CATSRPGTAPYNEQFF	TGTGCCACCAGCAGACCTGGGACTGCTCCCTACAATGAGCAGTTCTTC
NA	NA	TRBJ2-1	TRBV27	CASSLGLALYNEQFF	TGTGCCAGCAGTTTAGGGCTAGCGCTCTACAATGAGCAGTTCTTC
NA	NA	TRBJ1-4	TRBV10-3	CAISVTGNEKLFF	TGTGCCATCAGTGTTACAGGGAATGAAAAACTGTTTTTT
NA	NA	TRBJ2-3	TRBV7-2	CASSLTRELTDTQYF	TGTGCCAGCAGCTTAACGCGGGAACTCACAGATACGCAGTATTTT
NA	NA	TRBJ1-2	TRBV7-9	CASSLRGTPNGYTF	TGTGCCAGCAGCTTGAGGGGGACGCCTAATGGCTACACCTTC
NA	NA	TRBJ2-7	TRBV6-1	CASRPPGLPVLEQYF	TGTGCCAGCAGACCCCCGGGACTTCCGGTTTTAGAGCAGTACTTC
NA	TRBD1	TRBJ1-1	TRBV19	CASSTWSTRQGSAEAFF	TGTGCCAGTAGTACTTGGTCGACGAGACAGGGATCAGCTGAAGCTTTCTTT
NA	TRBD1	TRBJ1-2	TRBV2	CARRTGDNYGYTF	TGTGCCCGAAGGACAGGGGATAACTATGGCTACACCTTC
NA	NA	TRBJ2-7	TRBV5-4	CASSFTASYEQYF	TGTGCCAGCAGCTTCACAGCCTCCTACGAGCAGTACTTC
NA	NA	TRBJ2-2	TRBV4-2	CASSRGRGTGELFF	TGTGCCAGCAGCCGAGGACGGGGGACCGGGGAGCTGTTTTTT
once	TRBD2	TRBJ2-5	TRBV18	CASSPVASGNLQETQYF	TGTGCCAGCTCACCAGTCGCCAGCGGGAATTTACAAGAGACCCAGTACTTC
NA	TRBD1	TRBJ1-5	TRBV4-1	CASSPRPGTGSPRTQHF	TGCGCCAGCAGCCCTCGCCCCGGGACAGGGAGCCCTAGGACCCAGCATTTT
NA	TRBD2	TRBJ2-7	TRBV5-6	CASSLLAGAAEQYF	TGTGCCAGCAGCTTGCTAGCGGGGGCCGCCGAGCAGTACTTC
once	TRBD1	TRBJ2-7	TRBV13	CASSPKGQGSDEQYF	TGTGCCAGCAGCCCGAAGGGACAGGGGAGCGACGAGCAGTACTTC
once	NA	TRBJ2-7	TRBV6-5	CASSYSILRGEQYF	TGTGCCAGCAGTTACTCGATACTTAGGGGCGAGCAGTACTTC
NA	NA	TRBJ2-2	TRBV6-1	CASSVIRGATGELFF	TGTGCCAGCAGTGTCATCCGCGGGGCCACCGGGGAGCTGTTTTTT
NA	TRBD1	TRBJ1-2	TRBV27	CASSLWGQGALGYGYTF	TGTGCCAGCAGTTTATGGGGCCAGGGGGCATTAGGATATGGCTACACCTTC
NA	NA	TRBJ1-2	TRBV5-1	CASSLRPGDGYPF	TGCGCCAGCAGCTTGAGGCCGGGGGACGGCTACCCCTTC
NA	NA	TRBJ2-7	TRBV7-8	CASSWVEGHEQYF	TGTGCCAGCAGCTGGGTGGAGGGCCACGAGCAGTACTTC
NA	NA	TRBJ2-1	TRBV6-1	CASARGASYNEQFF	TGTGCCAGCGCCCGCGGGGCGAGCTACAATGAGCAGTTCTTC
NA	TRBD1	TRBJ1-5	TRBV19	CASSPDRVIWNQPQHF	TGTGCCAGTAGCCCGGACAGGGTGATTTGGAATCAGCCCCAGCATTTT
NA	TRBD1	TRBJ1-4	TRBV4-1	CASSQGTGKEEKLFF	TGCGCCAGCAGCCAAGGGACAGGGAAAGAAGAAAAACTGTTTTTT
NA	NA	TRBJ1-1	TRBV11-2	CASSFSSGNTEAFF	TGTGCCAGCAGCTTTTCGTCGGGGAACACTGAAGCTTTCTTT